Listed below are T cell receptor beta chains from one sample, sequenced in a study of CD8+CD57+ T cells in acquired aplastic anemia. TCRdb passed the reads through MiXCR, listing each CDR3 protein once. The repertoire holds 200,000 to 250,000 distinct CDR3 sequences, with 34% as singletons. The specimen was sorted CD4+, CD8+, or CD8+CD57+ T cells (not recorded which) from PBMCs. Receptors originate from a human donor in good health, serving as a control. Both conserved end residues are part of each CDR3. The D gene is left open where the match is weak. Size values are once, few and many counts, or a class for expanded clones, and some rows have none.

D: -
V: TRBV29-1
J: TRBJ1-2
size: -
CDR3: CSVDDRMMGYTF
DNA: TGCAGCGTTGACGACAGGATGATGGGCTACACCTTC

D: -
V: TRBV20-1
J: TRBJ1-1
size: many
CDR3: CSASSAASTEAFF
DNA: TGCAGTGCTTCGAGCGCAGCCAGCACTGAAGCTTTCTTT

D: -
V: TRBV2
J: TRBJ1-1
size: many
CDR3: CASSGLGSTEAFF
DNA: TGTGCCAGCAGTGGTTTAGGGAGCACTGAAGCTTTCTTT

D: -
V: TRBV29-1
J: TRBJ1-1
size: -
CDR3: CSVGVAFGGGLGTEAFF
DNA: TGCAGCGTTGGGGTAGCTTTCGGGGGCGGACTGGGCACTGAAGCTTTCTTT

D: TRBD1
V: TRBV24-1
J: TRBJ1-4
size: -
CDR3: CATSRQGQNEKLFF
DNA: TGTGCCACCAGCAGACAGGGCCAAAATGAAAAACTGTTTTTT

D: -
V: TRBV2
J: TRBJ1-2
size: -
CDR3: CACSVGRQNGYTF
DNA: TGTGCCTGCAGTGTAGGGCGACAAAACGGCTACACCTTC

D: TRBD2
V: TRBV20-1
J: TRBJ2-1
size: few
CDR3: CSARDIGGRVGSYNEQFF
DNA: TGCAGTGCTAGAGATATAGGCGGGAGGGTCGGCTCCTACAATGAGCAGTTCTTC

D: -
V: TRBV4-1
J: TRBJ1-5
size: -
CDR3: CASSQDPGQSQHF
DNA: TGCGCCAGCAGCCAAGATCCGGGTCAGTCCCAGCATTTT

D: TRBD1
V: TRBV29-1
J: TRBJ2-7
size: -
CDR3: CSAYPGTGRQYF
DNA: TGCAGCGCCTATCCCGGGACAGGGAGGCAGTACTTC

D: -
V: TRBV11-2
J: TRBJ2-7
size: -
CDR3: CASSLPLVRGTYEQYF
DNA: TGTGCCAGCAGTCTCCCGCTAGTCCGAGGGACCTACGAGCAGTACTTC

D: -
V: TRBV19
J: TRBJ1-5
size: many
CDR3: CASSGEGYIDQPQHF
DNA: TGTGCCAGTAGTGGAGAGGGGTATATAGATCAGCCCCAGCATTTT

D: TRBD1
V: TRBV7-8
J: TRBJ1-5
size: many
CDR3: CASSIGTDSNQPQHF
DNA: TGTGCCAGCAGCATAGGGACAGATAGCAATCAGCCCCAGCATTTT

D: -
V: TRBV30
J: TRBJ1-5
size: few
CDR3: CAWSPMGQPQHF
DNA: TGTGCCTGGAGCCCAATGGGGCAGCCCCAGCATTTT

D: TRBD1
V: TRBV19
J: TRBJ1-5
size: many
CDR3: CASSTSLDRGNQPQHF
DNA: TGTGCCAGTAGTACGTCGTTGGACAGGGGGAATCAGCCCCAGCATTTT

D: TRBD2
V: TRBV7-2
J: TRBJ2-7
size: -
CDR3: CASSLEPTGGHEQYF
DNA: TGTGCCAGCAGCTTAGAGCCAACGGGAGGGCACGAGCAGTACTTC

D: TRBD2
V: TRBV10-2
J: TRBJ2-3
size: -
CDR3: CASSGLVSGKHTDTQYF
DNA: TGCGCCAGCAGTGGGTTGGTAAGCGGGAAGCACACAGATACGCAGTATTTT

D: -
V: TRBV11-2
J: TRBJ2-5
size: -
CDR3: CASTLVGHRVGVQETQYF
DNA: TGTGCCAGCACCTTAGTGGGTCACAGGGTAGGAGTCCAAGAGACCCAGTACTTC

D: -
V: TRBV19
J: TRBJ2-1
size: -
CDR3: CASSMADYNEQFF
DNA: TGTGCCAGTAGTATGGCGGATTACAATGAGCAGTTCTTC

D: -
V: TRBV5-4
J: TRBJ1-2
size: many
CDR3: CASSPAAGGHGYTF
DNA: TGTGCCAGCAGCCCGGCGGCGGGGGGTCATGGCTACACCTTC

D: TRBD1
V: TRBV6-1
J: TRBJ1-2
size: many
CDR3: CASRTGQGYGYTF
DNA: TGTGCCAGCAGGACGGGACAGGGTTATGGCTACACCTTC

D: -
V: TRBV24-1
J: TRBJ2-7
size: once
CDR3: CATSAWGAGGFEQYF
DNA: TGTGCCACCAGTGCCTGGGGGGCAGGGGGTTTCGAGCAGTACTTC

D: -
V: TRBV7-2
J: TRBJ2-1
size: many
CDR3: CASSLRVTYNEQFF
DNA: TGTGCCAGCAGCTTAAGGGTTACCTACAATGAGCAGTTCTTC

D: TRBD1
V: TRBV10-3
J: TRBJ2-7
size: many
CDR3: CAIRPGDRDYEQYF
DNA: TGTGCCATTAGACCAGGGGACAGGGACTACGAGCAGTACTTC

D: -
V: TRBV29-1
J: TRBJ1-2
size: many
CDR3: CSANLPNYGYTF
DNA: TGCAGCGCAAATCTACCTAACTATGGCTACACCTTC

D: TRBD2
V: TRBV15
J: TRBJ2-7
size: few
CDR3: CATRASSGGTYEQYF
DNA: TGTGCCACCAGGGCCTCTAGCGGGGGTACCTACGAGCAGTACTTC

D: -
V: TRBV5-1
J: TRBJ1-1
size: -
CDR3: CASSTTREVNTEAFF
DNA: TGCGCCAGCAGCACTACCAGAGAAGTGAACACTGAAGCTTTCTTT

D: -
V: TRBV20-1
J: TRBJ1-1
size: -
CDR3: CSAGGHLNTEAFF
DNA: TGCAGTGCTGGGGGACATCTGAACACTGAAGCTTTCTTT

D: -
V: TRBV3-1
J: TRBJ2-7
size: -
CDR3: CASSQSYGQYF
DNA: TGTGCCAGCAGCCAAAGCTACGGGCAGTACTTC

D: TRBD1
V: TRBV7-9
J: TRBJ2-7
size: many
CDR3: CASSWRQGGEQYF
DNA: TGTGCCAGCAGCTGGCGACAGGGTGGCGAGCAGTACTTC

D: -
V: TRBV24-1
J: TRBJ2-7
size: -
CDR3: CATSEAGSNYEQYF
DNA: TGTGCCACCAGTGAGGCAGGGTCGAACTACGAGCAGTACTTC

D: -
V: TRBV2
J: TRBJ1-3
size: many
CDR3: CASSEPGAGNTIYF
DNA: TGTGCCAGCAGTGAACCCGGGGCTGGAAACACCATATATTTT

D: -
V: TRBV2
J: TRBJ2-2
size: many
CDR3: CASSELRGIGELFF
DNA: TGTGCCAGCAGCGAACTAAGGGGGATAGGGGAGCTGTTTTTT

D: -
V: TRBV5-4
J: TRBJ1-5
size: -
CDR3: CASSLFGRNQPQHF
DNA: TGTGCCAGCAGCTTGTTTGGCCGCAATCAGCCCCAGCATTTT

D: -
V: TRBV9
J: TRBJ1-1
size: many
CDR3: CASSVMLVNTEAFF
DNA: TGTGCCAGCAGCGTAATGTTAGTAAACACTGAAGCTTTCTTT

D: -
V: TRBV3-1
J: TRBJ1-5
size: many
CDR3: CASSHAGMEPQHF
DNA: TGTGCCAGCAGCCATGCGGGAATGGAGCCCCAGCATTTT

D: -
V: TRBV24-1
J: TRBJ2-7
size: few
CDR3: CATSEPRTETYEQYF
DNA: TGTGCCACCAGTGAACCTCGGACAGAGACCTACGAGCAGTACTTC

D: TRBD2
V: TRBV20-1
J: TRBJ2-2
size: few
CDR3: CSAQAGTNTGELFF
DNA: TGCAGTGCCCAAGCGGGGACGAACACCGGGGAGCTGTTTTTT

D: -
V: TRBV12-3/TRBV12-4
J: TRBJ2-7
size: -
CDR3: CASSSDIRRYF
DNA: TGTGCCAGCAGTTCCGACATCCGGCGGTACTTC

D: TRBD1
V: TRBV19
J: TRBJ2-2
size: few
CDR3: CASRPGTGGGKVTGELFF
DNA: TGTGCCAGTCGACCAGGGACAGGGGGCGGGAAGGTCACCGGGGAGCTGTTTTTT

D: -
V: TRBV19
J: TRBJ1-4
size: -
CDR3: CASSIGGNEKLFF
DNA: TGTGCCAGTAGTATAGGAGGAAATGAAAAACTGTTTTTT

D: -
V: TRBV19
J: TRBJ1-6
size: few
CDR3: CASSSQGQNNSPLHF
DNA: TGTGCCAGTAGTTCACAGGGTCAGAATAATTCACCCCTCCACTTT

D: TRBD1
V: TRBV20-1
J: TRBJ2-3
size: -
CDR3: CSAEDRARDTQYF
DNA: TGCAGCGCCGAGGACAGGGCCCGAGATACGCAGTATTTT

D: TRBD2
V: TRBV7-7
J: TRBJ2-2
size: -
CDR3: CASNQREGCANTGELFF
DNA: TGTGCCAGCAACCAGCGGGAGGGCTGTGCGAACACCGGGGAGCTGTTTTTT

D: TRBD1
V: TRBV10-3
J: TRBJ2-1
size: -
CDR3: CAISGSKGQGALNEQFF
DNA: TGTGCCATCAGTGGGTCGAAGGGGCAGGGGGCCCTCAATGAGCAGTTCTTT

D: -
V: TRBV10-2
J: TRBJ1-2
size: -
CDR3: CASSESVAIGNYGYTF
DNA: TGCGCCAGCAGTGAGTCGGTAGCTATAGGTAACTATGGCTACACCTTC